This is a list of T cell receptor beta chains from one sample in a study of cytomegalovirus exposure and HLA in healthy donors. Libraries were prepared by immunoSEQ multiplex PCR; TCRdb keeps only in-frame clonotypes and omits some of them. The data hold fewer than 150,000 clones, with roughly 83% observed a single time. The sample taken for sequencing was PBMCs. The origin of the receptors is a young man in good health and CMV-seronegative. The CDR3 runs from the conserved cysteine through the conserved F or W. The D gene is left open where the match is weak. The listing skips clone size in some rows; elsewhere it reads once, few, many or a size class.

- | TRBJ2-7 | TRBV13 | - | TGTGCCAGCAGCGACACAGGGTCAGGGGTCGAGCAGTACTTC | CASSDTGSGVEQYF
TRBD2 | TRBJ2-3 | TRBV2 | - | TGTGCCAGCATGTTGCGGGGGGGCACAGATACGCAGTATTTT | CASMLRGGTDTQYF
TRBD2 | TRBJ2-5 | TRBV6-1 | few | TGTGCCAGCAGTGATTCGACTAGCGGGTACCAAGAGACCCAGTACTTC | CASSDSTSGYQETQYF
- | TRBJ1-1 | TRBV14 | - | TGTGCCAGCAGCCAAGATGCGGCCAGGGCCACTGAAGCTTTCTTT | CASSQDAARATEAFF
TRBD1 | TRBJ2-7 | TRBV30 | once | TGTGCCTGGAGTCCCGGACAGGGAAACTACGAGCAGTACTTC | CAWSPGQGNYEQYF
TRBD1 | TRBJ1-2 | TRBV5-5 | - | TGTGCCAGCAGCCCTTTAGTGACAGGGGCGGTGGGGAACTATGGCTACACCTTC | CASSPLVTGAVGNYGYTF
TRBD2 | TRBJ2-7 | TRBV5-5 | - | TGTGCCAGCAGCTTGGGTGGGCCTAGCGGGACCTACGAGCAGTACTTC | CASSLGGPSGTYEQYF
- | TRBJ1-1 | TRBV6-6 | - | TGTGCCAGCAGTAATACGGGAGTGAGGGACACTGAAGCTTTCTTT | CASSNTGVRDTEAFF
TRBD2 | TRBJ2-1 | TRBV7-8 | once | TGTGCCAGCAGCGAGACTAGCGGGAGTACCAATGAGCAGTTCTTC | CASSETSGSTNEQFF
- | TRBJ2-2 | TRBV4-1 | - | TGCGCCAGCAGCCAATTGCTAGCGACCGGGGAGCTGTTTTTT | CASSQLLATGELFF
TRBD2 | TRBJ2-3 | TRBV7-9 | - | TGTGCCAGCAGCTTCGGGACTAGCGGGGGTCATAGCACAGATACGCAGTATTTT | CASSFGTSGGHSTDTQYF
- | TRBJ1-1 | TRBV7-9 | once | TGTGCCAGCAGCTTGGGTACTGGGCAGAACACTGAAGCTTTCTTT | CASSLGTGQNTEAFF
- | TRBJ1-1 | TRBV11-3 | - | TGTGCCAGCAGCTTACAGGTCGCCACTGAAGCTTTCTTT | CASSLQVATEAFF
- | TRBJ2-1 | TRBV25-1 | - | TGTGCCAGCAGTGAATCCGGGGGTTCCTACAATGAGCAGTTCTTC | CASSESGGSYNEQFF
- | TRBJ2-7 | TRBV27 | - | TGTGCCAGCTCGACCGGGGTCTACGAGCAGTACTTC | CASSTGVYEQYF
- | TRBJ1-1 | TRBV2 | - | TGTGCCAGCAGGGTGACTTACACTGAAGCTTTCTTT | CASRVTYTEAFF
TRBD1 | TRBJ2-1 | TRBV19 | - | TGTGCCAGTAGTAGGGGACAGGGGCGGAGTTTGGGGAATGAGCAGTTCTTC | CASSRGQGRSLGNEQFF
- | TRBJ1-4 | TRBV15 | - | TGTGCCACCAGCAGTTGGGACACTGCAACTAATGAAAAACTGTTTTTT | CATSSWDTATNEKLFF
- | TRBJ1-1 | TRBV30 | - | TGTGCCTGGAGTCCGACCGACAGAAGGAGTACTGAAGCTTTCTTT | CAWSPTDRRSTEAFF
- | TRBJ2-1 | TRBV29-1 | - | TGCAGCGTTGTCAGGCAGTCGGCCTACAATGAGCAGTTCTTC | CSVVRQSAYNEQFF
- | TRBJ2-3 | TRBV27 | - | TGTGCCAGCACGTTCACAGATACGCAGTATTTT | CASTFTDTQYF